The following is a T cell receptor beta chain sequence with its context. Its specific antigen is unknown. The record has no base qualities; no much larger clone is one base away. This sample stems from a study of blood T cell repertoires in COVID-19 (TCRdb year 2020). With regard to the full study: Samples from collaborators originated in the United States, Italy and Spain and spanned both the acute and convalescent phases of COVID-19. The material from the prospective study consisted of cDNA or gDNA derived from T cells, B-cell-depleted T cells, or PBMCs. Deeply sampled blood TCRbeta repertoires from subjects exposed to, actively infected with, or recovered from COVID-19 were included in the dataset. A freely available public database, intended as a resource for researchers studying the immune response to SARS-CoV-2, is where the repertoires were released. The samples were drawn from the first 160 participants of the ongoing ImmuneRACE study and from 1,254 subjects provided by 6 global collaborators. A de-identified subject ID, COVID-19 status, age in years and sex were almost always included in the sample metadata. Where HLA class I and class II types were available, the types were taken from metadata supplied by the sample provider, not from assay-based typing. Broader findings and caveats from the paper: Clinical and demographic metadata were provided uncurated, with the amount varying by source and participant.

CDR3 length: 15 amino acids, cysteine to phenylalanine. Kept here is only the CDR3 DNA, which spans 45 bases and is read in frame from base 1. The germline V gene sets CDR1 to LGHNA and CDR2 to YNFKEQ. The immunoSEQ Assay, a bias-controlled multiplex PCR, was used to amplify TCRbeta CDR3 regions from genomic DNA. The authors processed their data as follows. Nucleated cell counts per sample were estimated from amplification of reference gene primers within the assay. To quantify the absolute abundance of each unique TCRbeta CDR3 rearrangement, sequence reads were collapsed and filtered. For each sample, productive Simpson clonality was calculated by taking the square root of Simpson's diversity index across productive rearrangements. TCRdb took this table from immuneACCESS and kept in-frame rearrangements with V and J called. Such tables lack part of the clones; where checked against another copy, unresolved V genes explain under half of the gap, and the rest is unexplained. V, J and clone size were drawn from that table, and D and trimming were deduced from the DNA. The sample includes 100,000 to 120,000 clones, with over 75% observed a single time. About 3.9% of the sample goes to the ten largest clones.

The collaborating institutions used their own protocols to collect whole blood in K2EDTA tubes. For TCRbeta analysis, collaborators shipped samples as frozen whole blood, isolated PBMCs, or DNA extracted from either of those sample types. This sequence was found in a man aged 45 to 65 with acute or convalescent COVID-19. In this chain, TRBV4-2 is recombined with TRBJ2-5, and TRBD2 matches 11 of the central bases. Gene TRBJ2-7 matches the end of the DNA better, so the J call may be wrong. The material sequenced was peripheral blood. The encoded CDR3 is CASSRGTSGSYEQYF. The DNA reads TGTGCCAGCAGCCGCGGGACTAGCGGTTCCTACGAGCAGTACTTC.